Following are 22 T cell receptor beta chains from one sample sequenced in a study of shared clonotypes between healthy human individuals. Libraries were prepared by immunoSEQ multiplex PCR; TCRdb keeps only in-frame clonotypes and omits some of them. The sample contains over 850,000 clones, 70% to 80% of which appear only once. Sequencing was done on a sample of memory CD4+ T cells from PBMCs. The subset here: CD45RA-negative fraction. The receptor set was obtained from a man younger than 35 in good health. Some clones in this sample may be carry-over from other donors' samples.

The chain carries TRBV5-1 and TRBJ2-7; TRBD2 matches 7 bases. The CDR3 contains 14 residues. Germline trimming cut 2 bases from V and 2 bases from J; bases unmatched to any gene: 4. Germline CDR1 SGHRS, CDR2 YFSETQ. The CDR3 region is CASSFQGLAYEQYF. CDR3 in DNA: TGCGCCAGCAGCTTCCAAGGACTAGCCTACGAGCAGTACTTC.

This chain uses TRBV19 with TRBJ2-1, with 7 nucleotides matching TRBD1. The germline V gene encodes CDR1 LNHDA and CDR2 SQIVND (reference sequence). The CDR3 runs 14 residues. Trimming removed 3 bases from V and 5 bases from J; junction bases left unmatched: 4. For the CDR3, the DNA is TGTGCCAGTAGTATCAGGACAGGTGACAATGAGCAGTTCTTC. Amino acid sequence: CASSIRTGDNEQFF.

V is TRBV11-3 and J is TRBJ2-1; 13 bases are a match to TRBD2. The CDR3 is 17 residues long. J gave up 5 bases and V 4 bases, and 8 bases lay outside the gene matches. CDR1 and CDR2 (germline): SGHNT, YENEEA. The CDR3 nucleotides are TGTGCCAGCAGCTCACGGACTAGCGGGAGCGGCAACAATGAGCAGTTCTTC. This sequence encodes CASSSRTSGSGNNEQFF.

This clone showed up just a few times. The rearrangement joins TRBV28 to TRBJ1-1; D gene uncertain. With 3 bases removed from V and 6 bases from J, the gap between germline ends came to 11 bases. Germline CDR1 MDHEN, CDR2 SYDVKM. CDR3 length: 13 residues. The CDR3, as DNA: TGTGCCAGCAGTTTCCGGACCCACGCTGAAGCTTTCTTT. It specifies CASSFRTHAEAFF.

This clone has only a few counts. This chain joins TRBV11-1 and TRBJ2-3; 10 nucleotides match TRBD1. CDR1 and CDR2 (germline): SGHAT, FQDESV (reference sequence). The CDR3 length is 15 residues. With V trimmed by 1 base and J by 4 bases, 2 bases remained unmatched. This CDR3 reads CASSLGQGAADTQYF. CDR3 DNA: TGTGCCAGCAGCTTAGGACAGGGGGCCGCAGATACGCAGTATTTT.

The chain combines TRBV30 with TRBJ2-6, with D perhaps TRBD2 (6 bases). Germline V gives CDR1 GTSNPN, CDR2 SVGIG (reference sequence). Trimming removed 5 bases from V and 4 bases from J, with 24 bases in between. The CDR3 has 18 residues. CDR3 nucleotides: TGTGCCTGGGCGGGGCAGCGTATCTCCCACAGGGGGGCCAACGTCCTGACTTTC. Translating gives CAWAGQRISHRGANVLTF. Together with reference TRBV30 and TRBJ2-6, the CDR3 gives the full variable domain: SQTIHQWPATLVQPVGSPLSLECTVEGTSNPNLYWYRQAAGRGLQLLFYSVGIGQISSEVPQNLSASRPQDRQFILSSKKLLLSDSGFYLCAWAGQRISHRGANVLTFGAGSRLTVL.

This clone was detected only once. This rearrangement joins TRBV7-3 to TRBJ2-3; TRBD2 is a possible D gene (6 bases). The CDR3 has 17 residues. The V gene lost 5 bases and the J gene lost 2 bases, with 20 bases spanning the gap. The germline gives CDR1 SGHTA, CDR2 FQGTGA. CDR3 sequence: CASSPKGRDSNTDTQYF. The CDR3 region has the DNA TGTGCCAGCAGCCCTAAGGGCCGGGACTCCAACACAGATACGCAGTATTTT.

This chain links TRBV29-1 with TRBJ2-7; the match to TRBD1 covers 10 bases. Germline-derived CDR1 and CDR2 are SQVTM and ANQGSEA. The CDR3 is 13 residues long. Trimming at V came to 5 bases and at J to 6 bases, leaving 7 bases not matched to a gene. The CDR3 region is CSVRGQGNGEQYF. The DNA of the CDR3 is TGCAGCGTTAGGGGACAGGGGAATGGCGAGCAGTACTTC.

The rearrangement links TRBV7-8 to TRBJ1-2; no definite D call. The germline V gene has CDR1 SGHVS and CDR2 FQNEAQ. This CDR3 has 13 residues. Trimming shortened V by 1 base and J by 4 bases, and 7 bases separated the two germline ends. The CDR3 region is CASSLGQLYGYTF. The DNA of the CDR3 is TGTGCCAGCAGCTTAGGGCAGCTCTATGGCTACACCTTC.

The chain joins TRBV6-4 to TRBJ1-2; D is uncertain. Germline CDR1 is MRHNA and CDR2 is SNTAGT. V lost 4 bases and J lost 0, with 15 bases in between. The CDR3 length is 16 residues. The CDR3 nucleotides are TGTGCCAGCAGTGCCGCACCGGGAACTACTAACTATGGCTACACCTTC. Translation: CASSAAPGTTNYGYTF.

This clone was counted many times. J is TRBJ2-7 and V is TRBV7-2; the D gene is possibly TRBD2 (6 bases). Germline-derived CDR1 and CDR2 are SGHTA and FQGNSA. The CDR3 length is 15 residues. The V and J ends lost 5 bases and 3 bases respectively, with 17 bases between them. The CDR3 protein is CASSIQGSGGYEQYF. The DNA of the CDR3 is TGTGCCAGCAGCATTCAGGGTAGCGGAGGCTACGAGCAGTACTTC. The full variable domain, in which reference TRBV7-2 and TRBJ2-7 provide the parts outside the CDR3, is GAGVSQSPSNKVTEKGKDVELRCDPISGHTALYWYRQSLGQGLEFLIYFQGNSAPDKSGLPSDRFSAERTGGSVSTLTIQRTQQEDSAVYLCASSIQGSGGYEQYFGPGTRLTVT.

The CDR3 nucleotides read TGTGCCAGCAGTCCGGGACAGCCTTTTGAAGCTTTCTTT. Protein product: CASSPGQPFEAFF. The V and J genes are TRBV5-5 and TRBJ1-1; 7 nucleotides line up with TRBD1. The germline gives CDR1 SGHKS, CDR2 YYEKEE (reference sequence). The CDR3 extends over 13 amino acids. V dropped 5 bases and J dropped 7; count of bases not matched to a gene: 8.

This clone came up a few times. This chain links TRBV5-4 with TRBJ2-7; no definite D call. This CDR3 is 11 amino acids long. V lost 9 bases to trimming and J lost 0 bases, with 7 bases between them. Germline V gene lookup returns CDR1 SGHNT and CDR2 YYREEE (reference sequence). The chain's CDR3 is CANTVSYEQYF. CDR3 DNA sequence: TGTGCCAATACAGTCTCCTACGAGCAGTACTTC.

This chain connects TRBV4-1 to TRBJ2-7, with D perhaps matching TRBD2 (6 bases). The germline V gene has CDR1 MGHRA and CDR2 YSYEKL. This CDR3 has 15 residues. Deletions cut 4 bases from V and 4 bases from J, with 17 bases between. This CDR3 reads CASSRKEGQEYEQYF. DNA for the CDR3: TGCGCCAGCAGCCGCAAGGAGGGGCAAGAATACGAGCAGTACTTC.

The chain couples TRBV11-2 to TRBJ2-1, with D possibly TRBD1 on 6 matching bases. V was pared by 4 bases and J by 9 bases, with 22 bases between. In germline, CDR1 is SGHAT, CDR2 FQNNGV. The CDR3 is 16 residues long. As DNA, the CDR3 is TGTGCCAGCAGCTCAGGGGCAGGGCGTTCGGGTGGTGAGCAGTTCTTC. Amino acids: CASSSGAGRSGGEQFF.

The rearrangement links TRBV6-1 to TRBJ1-2; D uncertain. V shed 10 bases and J shed 1 base, with 10 bases lying between them. Per the germline V gene, CDR1 is MNHNS and CDR2 is SASEGT. This CDR3 has 12 amino acids. The DNA for the CDR3 is TGTGCCACTACCGGATTTAACTATGGCTACACCTTC. It specifies CATTGFNYGYTF.

This chain joins TRBV5-4 and TRBJ2-5; 7 nucleotides line up with TRBD1. With 4 bases clipped from V and 4 bases from J, the junction kept 10 bases outside the gene matches. The length of the CDR3 is 15 residues. The germline V gene has CDR1 SGHNT and CDR2 YYREEE (reference sequence). DNA of the CDR3: TGTGCCAGCAGCGTCCGACAGGGCTTAAGAGAGACCCAGTACTTC. Protein sequence: CASSVRQGLRETQYF.

The chain has TRBV19 and TRBJ2-6; the match to TRBD1 covers 8 bases. Germline values: CDR1 LNHDA, CDR2 SQIVND (reference sequence). This CDR3 spans 20 amino acids. V shed 4 bases, J shed 0 bases, and the junction held 14 bases outside the gene matches. The CDR3 sequence: CASSSPPGQVIYSGANVLTF. The DNA of the CDR3 is TGTGCCAGTAGTAGCCCCCCGGGACAGGTTATCTACTCTGGGGCCAACGTCCTGACTTTC.

The V call is TRBV7-8, the J call TRBJ1-2; no clear D gene. Germline CDR1 is SGHVS and CDR2 is FQNEAQ. There are 14 residues in the CDR3. V was pared by 1 base and J by 4 bases, with 10 bases between. For the CDR3, the DNA is TGTGCCAGCAGCTTAGGAGGGTCCGGCTATGGCTACACCTTC. This gives the protein CASSLGGSGYGYTF.

In this sample, this clone turned up a few times. The CDR3 DNA sequence: TGTGCCAGCAGCTCACGACTAGCGGGAGCCGGGGAGCTGTTTTTT. Amino acids: CASSSRLAGAGELFF. The rearrangement uses TRBV7-9 and TRBJ2-2, with 12 bases that match TRBD2. Germline assignment: CDR1 SEHNR and CDR2 FQNEAQ (reference sequence). This CDR3 is built from 15 residues. V lost 4 bases to trimming and J lost 6 bases; unmatched junction nucleotides: 3.

A note on this clone: This may stem from a read error, because a much larger clone lies one nucleotide away. V is TRBV7-2 and J is TRBJ1-1; D is undetermined. Trimming shortened V by 5 bases and J by 0 bases, and 7 bases separated the two germline ends. Germline V gene sequence: CDR1 SGHTA, CDR2 FQGNSA. This CDR3 region has 13 residues. CDR3 nucleotides: TGTGCCAGCAGCCAAAATATGAACACTGAAGCTTTCTTT. Residues: CASSQNMNTEAFF.

The gene calls are TRBV4-2 and TRBJ1-1, with 7 bases aligning to TRBD1. The V gene end was trimmed by 0 bases and the J gene end by 10 bases; junction bases not matched to a gene: 14. In germline, CDR1 is LGHNA, CDR2 YNFKEQ. The CDR3 has 16 residues. The chain's CDR3 is CASSQDSSLEGQRAFF. CDR3 nucleotide sequence: TGTGCCAGCAGCCAAGATTCATCTTTGGAGGGACAGAGAGCTTTCTTT.